This section outlines one TCR beta chain sequence together with its context. This entry comes from a study of blood T cell repertoires in COVID-19. At the level of the study: From T cells, B-cell-depleted T cells, or PBMCs came the material, which was cDNA or gDNA.

The CDR3 extends over 13 amino acids. Trimming stripped 2 bases from V and 1 base from J, with 8 bases between. Per germline, CDR1 SQVTM and CDR2 ANQGSEA. Sequenced by immunoSEQ multiplex PCR; TCRdb stores in-frame clones only, minus some. Of fewer than 400,000 clones listed, 85% to 90% are singletons. Sample: PBMCs or T cells enriched from blood (not recorded which). The TCR comes from a young man who had recovered from COVID-19. The chain has TRBV29-1 and TRBJ1-1, with D unclear. The CDR3 is CSVETTWNTEAFF. CDR3 nucleotides: TGCAGCGTTGAAACGACATGGAACACTGAAGCTTTCTTT.